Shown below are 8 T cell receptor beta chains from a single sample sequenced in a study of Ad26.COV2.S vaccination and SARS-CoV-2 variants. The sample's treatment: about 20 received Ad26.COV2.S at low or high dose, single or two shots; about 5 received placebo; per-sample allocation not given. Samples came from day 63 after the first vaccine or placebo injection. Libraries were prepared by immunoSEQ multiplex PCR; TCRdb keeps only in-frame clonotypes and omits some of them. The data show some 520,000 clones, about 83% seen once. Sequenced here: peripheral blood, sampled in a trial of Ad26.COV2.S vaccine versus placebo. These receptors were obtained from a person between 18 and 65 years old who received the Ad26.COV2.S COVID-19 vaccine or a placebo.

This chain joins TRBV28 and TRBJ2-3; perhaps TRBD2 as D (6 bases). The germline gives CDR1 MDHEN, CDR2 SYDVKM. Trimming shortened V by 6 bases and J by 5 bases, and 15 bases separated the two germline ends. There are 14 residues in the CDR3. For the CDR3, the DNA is TGTGCCAGCAGGACCGGGAGTAAAATAGATACGCAGTATTTT. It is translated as CASRTGSKIDTQYF. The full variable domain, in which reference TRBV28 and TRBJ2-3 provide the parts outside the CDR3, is DVKVTQSSRYLVKRTGEKVFLECVQDMDHENMFWYRQDPGLGLRLIYFSYDVKMKEKGDIPEGYSVSREKKERFSLILESASTNQTSMYLCASRTGSKIDTQYFGPGTRLTVL.

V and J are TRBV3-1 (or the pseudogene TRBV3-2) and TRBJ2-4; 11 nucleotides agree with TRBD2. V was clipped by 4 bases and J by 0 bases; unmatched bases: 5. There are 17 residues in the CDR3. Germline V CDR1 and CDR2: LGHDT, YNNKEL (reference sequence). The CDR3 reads CASSLPLAGGAKNIQYF. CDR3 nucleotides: TGTGCCAGCAGCCTCCCTCTAGCGGGAGGAGCCAAAAACATTCAGTACTTC.

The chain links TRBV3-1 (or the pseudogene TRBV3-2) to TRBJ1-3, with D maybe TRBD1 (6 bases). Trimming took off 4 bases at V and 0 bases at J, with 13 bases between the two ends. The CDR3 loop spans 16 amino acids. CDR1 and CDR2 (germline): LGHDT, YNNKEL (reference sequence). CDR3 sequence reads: CASSPTGGLSGNTIYF. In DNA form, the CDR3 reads TGTGCCAGCAGCCCTACGGGGGGGCTCTCTGGAAACACCATATATTTT.

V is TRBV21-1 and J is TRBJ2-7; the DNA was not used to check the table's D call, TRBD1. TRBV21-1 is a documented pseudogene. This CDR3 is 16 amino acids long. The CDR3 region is CASSRDTGDPGYEQYF. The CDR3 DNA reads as TGTGCCAGCAGCAGAGACACAGGAGATCCGGGCTACGAGCAGTACTTC.

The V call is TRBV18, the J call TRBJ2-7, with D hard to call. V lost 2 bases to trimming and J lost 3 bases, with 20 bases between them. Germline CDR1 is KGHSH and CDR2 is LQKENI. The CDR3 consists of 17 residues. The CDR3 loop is CASSPTPASSKIYEQYF. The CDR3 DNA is TGTGCCAGCTCACCAACCCCGGCTAGTTCGAAAATCTACGAGCAGTACTTC.

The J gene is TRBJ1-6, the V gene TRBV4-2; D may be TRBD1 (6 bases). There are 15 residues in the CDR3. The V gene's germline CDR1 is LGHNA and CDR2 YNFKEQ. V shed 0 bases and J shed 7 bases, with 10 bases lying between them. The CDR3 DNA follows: TGTGCCAGCAGCCAAGAACAGGGCCCAAATTCACCCCTCCACTTT. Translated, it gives CASSQEQGPNSPLHF.

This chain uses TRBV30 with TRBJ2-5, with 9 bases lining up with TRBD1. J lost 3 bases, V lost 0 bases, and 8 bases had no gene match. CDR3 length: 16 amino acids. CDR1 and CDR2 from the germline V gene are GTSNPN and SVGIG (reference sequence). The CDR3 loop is CAWSVRGQGWEETQYF. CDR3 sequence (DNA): TGTGCCTGGAGTGTACGGGGACAGGGCTGGGAAGAGACCCAGTACTTC. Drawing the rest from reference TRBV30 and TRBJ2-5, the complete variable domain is SQTIHQWPATLVQPVGSPLSLECTVEGTSNPNLYWYRQAAGRGLQLLFYSVGIGQISSEVPQNLSASRPQDRQFILSSKKLLLSDSGFYLCAWSVRGQGWEETQYFGPGTRLLVL.

CDR3 loop: CASSLWGTGITGELFF. The CDR3 region has the DNA TGTGCCAGCAGCTTGTGGGGGACAGGGATTACCGGGGAGCTGTTTTTT. The chain recombines TRBV5-6 with TRBJ2-2, with 9 nucleotides matching TRBD1. After removal of 1 base from V and 5 bases from J, the junction contained 6 bases not matched to a gene. The CDR3 has 16 amino acids. CDR1 and CDR2 from the germline V gene are SGHDT and YYEEEE.